Listed below are T cell receptor beta chains from one sample, sequenced in a study of cytomegalovirus exposure and HLA in healthy donors. Sequencing was performed with immunoSEQ multiplex PCR; in TCRdb, only in-frame clones are kept and a portion is missing. This table holds 180,000 or so clones, around 79% found once. The sequenced material came from PBMCs. All receptors derive from a man in his forties in good health and CMV-seropositive. Each CDR3 is given with its conserved first and last residue. A D gene is named only where the DNA matches it firmly. Not all rows give a size; the values are once, few, many and, for expanded clones, a class.

V: TRBV6-6; size: -; D: TRBD1; J: TRBJ1-1; CDR3: CASRKTGGLTEAFF; DNA: TGTGCCAGCAGAAAAACAGGGGGCCTGACTGAAGCTTTCTTT
V: TRBV28; size: few; D: -; J: TRBJ2-4; CDR3: CASGHPKNIQYF; DNA: TGTGCCAGTGGACACCCAAAGAACATTCAGTACTTC
V: TRBV10-3; size: -; D: -; J: TRBJ2-6; CDR3: CAISESQPDLSGANVLTF; DNA: TGTGCCATCAGTGAGTCCCAGCCGGACTTATCTGGGGCCAACGTCCTGACTTTC
V: TRBV6-4; size: few; D: TRBD1; J: TRBJ2-1; CDR3: CASSDEQGAYNEQFF; DNA: TGTGCCAGCAGTGACGAGCAGGGGGCCTACAATGAGCAGTTCTTC
V: TRBV25-1; size: few; D: TRBD1; J: TRBJ2-5; CDR3: CASSELAGGPPRTQYF; DNA: TGTGCCAGCAGTGAATTGGCAGGGGGCCCCCCCCGGACCCAGTACTTC
V: TRBV11-3; size: -; D: TRBD1; J: TRBJ2-7; CDR3: CASSPRDRAYEQYF; DNA: TGTGCCAGCAGCCCGCGGGACAGGGCCTACGAGCAGTACTTC
V: TRBV6-5; size: -; D: -; J: TRBJ1-2; CDR3: CASSPRRGANYGYTF; DNA: TGTGCCAGCAGTCCACGGCGGGGTGCGAACTATGGCTACACCTTC
V: TRBV18; size: -; D: -; J: TRBJ1-5; CDR3: CASSPRGGQPQHF; DNA: TGTGCCAGCTCACCACGGGGGGGTCAGCCCCAGCATTTT
V: TRBV5-1; size: once; D: -; J: TRBJ2-3; CDR3: CASSLGQSTDTQYF; DNA: TGCGCCAGCAGCTTGGGGCAGAGCACAGATACGCAGTATTTT
V: TRBV7-2; size: -; D: -; J: TRBJ2-1; CDR3: CASSSNQYNEQFF; DNA: TGTGCCAGCAGCTCCAACCAGTACAATGAGCAGTTCTTC
V: TRBV18; size: -; D: -; J: TRBJ2-3; CDR3: CASSPPGTDTQYF; DNA: TGTGCCAGCTCACCACCCGGGACAGATACGCAGTATTTT
V: TRBV19; size: -; D: -; J: TRBJ1-1; CDR3: CASSTGQNTEAFF; DNA: TGTGCCAGTAGTACGGGACAGAACACTGAAGCTTTCTTT